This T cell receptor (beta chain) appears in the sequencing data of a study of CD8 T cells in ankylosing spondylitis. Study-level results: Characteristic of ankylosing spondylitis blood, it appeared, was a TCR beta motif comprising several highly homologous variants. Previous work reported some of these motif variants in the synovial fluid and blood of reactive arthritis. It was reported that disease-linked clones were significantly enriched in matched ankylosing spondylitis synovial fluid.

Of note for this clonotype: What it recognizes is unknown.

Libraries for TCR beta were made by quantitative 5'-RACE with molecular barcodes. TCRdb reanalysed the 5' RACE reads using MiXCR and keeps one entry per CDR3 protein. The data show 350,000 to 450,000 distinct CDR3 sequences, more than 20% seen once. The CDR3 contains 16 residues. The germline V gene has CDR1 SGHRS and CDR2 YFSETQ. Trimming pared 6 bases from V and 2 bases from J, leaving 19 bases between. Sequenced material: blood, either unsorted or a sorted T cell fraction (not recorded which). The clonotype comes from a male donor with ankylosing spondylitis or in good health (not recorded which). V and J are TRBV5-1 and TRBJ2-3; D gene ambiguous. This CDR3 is CASTLDPQIPTDTQYF. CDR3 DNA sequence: TGCGCCAGCACCCTCGATCCACAGATCCCCACAGATACGCAGTATTTT.